The 21 T cell receptor beta chains below were found in one sample sequenced in a study of CD8 T cells in Susac syndrome. The RNA, 0.5 to 1 ug, was put through reverse transcription using random hexamers. TCRdb reprocessed the immunoSEQ multiplex PCR reads with MiXCR, giving one entry per CDR3 protein. Among 150,000 to 200,000 distinct CDR3 sequences listed, around 94% were seen once. Input material: CD4+ T cells from PBMCs. The receptors derive from a human donor with multiple sclerosis.

J is TRBJ2-3 and V is TRBV6-2 or TRBV6-3; D ambiguous. V lost 6 bases, J lost 2 bases, and 15 bases lay in between. Germline V gene lookup returns CDR1 MNHEY and CDR2 SVGEGT. The CDR3 runs to 15 residues. As DNA, the CDR3 is TGTGCCAGCAGACCACGGCGACTTCACACAGATACGCAGTATTTT. Protein sequence: CASRPRRLHTDTQYF.

The chain links TRBV7-9 to TRBJ2-1; no clear D gene. The V gene lost 4 bases and the J gene lost 0 bases, with 10 bases spanning the gap. The CDR3 is 15 amino acids. Germline V gives CDR1 SEHNR, CDR2 FQNEAQ (reference sequence). Written as DNA, the CDR3 is TGTGCCAGCAGCTGGGCTCGATTCTCCTACAATGAGCAGTTCTTC. Translated: CASSWARFSYNEQFF.

This chain joins TRBV7-9 and TRBJ1-1; 7 nucleotides line up with TRBD1. This CDR3 has 13 residues. Trimming at V came to 5 bases and at J to 5 bases, leaving 5 bases not matched to a gene. Looked up from germline, CDR1 is SEHNR and CDR2 is FQNEAQ (reference sequence). CDR3 loop: CASSKTGETEAFF. CDR3 sequence (DNA): TGTGCCAGCAGCAAAACAGGGGAGACTGAAGCTTTCTTT.

The gene calls are TRBV28 and TRBJ2-6; 7 bases map to TRBD1. The germline V gene has CDR1 MDHEN and CDR2 SYDVKM. The V and J ends lost 10 bases and 0 bases, in that order; junction bases with no gene match: 9. The CDR3 totals 16 residues. The chain's CDR3 is CATRQGLDSGANVLTF. For the CDR3, the DNA is TGTGCCACCCGACAGGGCCTAGACTCTGGGGCCAACGTCCTGACTTTC.

The chain uses TRBV12-3 or TRBV12-4 and TRBJ1-3, with D possibly matching TRBD1 (6 bases). The CDR3 spans 15 residues. This CDR3 reads CAHTTGGGPGNTIYF. In DNA form, the CDR3 reads TGTGCTCACACAACTGGGGGGGGGCCCGGAAACACCATATATTTT.

This sequence joins TRBV5-1 and TRBJ2-2, with TRBD2 identical over 7 bases. V dropped 3 bases and J dropped 6; count of bases not matched to a gene: 5. The CDR3 runs to 14 residues. Germline loops: CDR1 SGHRS, CDR2 YFSETQ. In DNA form, the CDR3 reads TGCGCCAGCAGCTCCAAGACTAGCCCCGGGGAGCTGTTTTTT. It yields the protein CASSSKTSPGELFF.

This clonotype was seen once. In DNA form, the CDR3 reads TGTGCCAGCAGCACGTTGACGGGCGCCTACAATGAGCAGTTCTTC. This encodes CASSTLTGAYNEQFF. The J gene is TRBJ2-1, the V gene TRBV7-2; D not resolved. The CDR3 sequence is 15 residues long. Trimming pared 5 bases from V and 2 bases from J, leaving 13 bases between. Germline V gene sequence: CDR1 SGHTA, CDR2 FQGNSA.

V usage is TRBV20-1 and J usage is TRBJ1-1; possibly TRBD1 for D (5 bases). Germline CDR1 reads DFQATT; CDR2 reads SNEGSKA (reference sequence). CDR3 length: 14 amino acids. Trimming removed 3 bases from V and 11 bases from J, with 22 bases in between. In nucleotides, the CDR3 is TGCAGTGCTAGCTACGTGGGGGGAATCGGTGAGGCTTTCTTT. Its protein is CSASYVGGIGEAFF.

V and J are TRBV5-1 and TRBJ1-5, with D unresolved. The germline gives CDR1 SGHRS, CDR2 YFSETQ. V was shortened by 0 bases and J by 3 bases, with 10 bases between the two germline ends. CDR3 length equals 15 residues. The CDR3 region has the DNA TGCGCCAGCAGCTTGGATTCGGGAAACAATCAGCCCCAGCATTTT. Translation: CASSLDSGNNQPQHF.

This rearrangement joins TRBV27 to TRBJ1-5; D perhaps matches TRBD1 (6 bases). The germline gives CDR1 MNHEY, CDR2 SMNVEV (reference sequence). V was shortened by 5 bases and J by 8 bases, with 16 bases between the two germline ends. This CDR3 comprises 14 residues. CDR3 region: CASSPRQDLEPQHF. The CDR3 DNA reads as TGTGCCAGCAGTCCCAGACAGGACTTGGAGCCCCAGCATTTT.

The chain is built from TRBV6-5 and TRBJ2-1; D is possibly TRBD2 (5 bases). CDR1 is MNHEY and CDR2 is SVGAGI in the germline V gene. The V end was cut by 6 bases, the J end by 7 bases, with 19 bases between. The CDR3 extends over 15 amino acids. The CDR3: CASSRSGIKVNEQFF. DNA of the CDR3: TGTGCCAGCAGCCGCTCGGGGATAAAAGTTAATGAGCAGTTCTTC.

This rearrangement joins TRBV25-1 to TRBJ2-1; 8 bases are shared with TRBD1. Per germline, CDR1 MGHDK and CDR2 SYGVNS. The CDR3 runs 16 residues. After removal of 1 base from V and 8 bases from J, the junction contained 10 bases not matched to a gene. The CDR3 DNA follows: TGTGCCAGCAGTGAATTCCGACAGGGGAATGGTTATGAGCAGTTCTTC. Its translation: CASSEFRQGNGYEQFF.

J is TRBJ2-7 and V is TRBV5-1; D uncertain. Germline CDR1 is SGHRS and CDR2 is YFSETQ. Trimming stripped 0 bases from V and 7 bases from J, with 8 bases between. The CDR3 extends over 12 amino acids. CDR3 in amino acids: CASSLDYTEQYF. CDR3 bases: TGCGCCAGCAGCTTGGATTATACGGAGCAGTACTTC. Variable domain in full (rest from reference TRBV5-1 and TRBJ2-7): KAGVTQTPRYLIKTRGQQVTLSCSPISGHRSVSWYQQTPGQGLQFLFEYFSETQRNKGNFPGRFSGRQFSNSRSEMNVSTLELGDSALYLCASSLDYTEQYFGPGTRLTVT.

V is TRBV30 and J is TRBJ2-3, with D maybe TRBD2 (5 bases). The CDR3 runs 11 residues. The germline gives CDR1 GTSNPN, CDR2 SVGIG (reference sequence). V lost 7 bases to trimming and J lost 9 bases, with 14 bases between them. CDR3 in amino acids: CASARRATQYF. The CDR3 DNA sequence: TGTGCCTCCGCCCGGCGGGCCACGCAGTATTTT. Variable domain in full (rest from reference TRBV30 and TRBJ2-3): SQTIHQWPATLVQPVGSPLSLECTVEGTSNPNLYWYRQAAGRGLQLLFYSVGIGQISSEVPQNLSASRPQDRQFILSSKKLLLSDSGFYLCASARRATQYFGPGTRLTVL.

The chain recombines TRBV4-1 with TRBJ1-3; TRBD1 aligns across 10 bases. CDR1 MGHRA and CDR2 YSYEKL come from the germline V gene. After removal of 7 bases from V and 3 bases from J, the junction contained 6 bases not matched to a gene. The CDR3 sequence is 15 residues long. Here the CDR3 DNA reads TGCGCCAGCACGCCGGGACAGGGGTTTGGAAACACCATATATTTT. It translates to CASTPGQGFGNTIYF.

In this sample, this clonotype turned up a few times. V and J are TRBV4-3 and TRBJ2-5; 7 bases fit TRBD1. Trimming at V came to 3 bases and at J to 0 bases, leaving 4 bases not matched to a gene. Germline values: CDR1 LGHNA, CDR2 YSLEER. The CDR3 covers 15 residues. The chain's CDR3 is CASSQLTGYQETQYF. CDR3 nucleotide sequence: TGCGCCAGCAGCCAGTTGACAGGGTACCAAGAGACCCAGTACTTC.

This clonotype was recorded once. The genes are TRBV7-9 and TRBJ1-2; 8 bases match TRBD1. Germline CDR1 SEHNR, CDR2 FQNEAQ (reference sequence). The CDR3 has 14 residues. V trimming: 2 bases; J trimming: 8 bases; junction bases outside the gene matches: 7. Here the CDR3 reads CASSLFSTGGGYTF. The DNA of the CDR3 is TGTGCCAGCAGCTTATTCTCAACAGGGGGAGGCTACACCTTC.

The chain links TRBV7-8 to TRBJ2-2, with D unresolved. Germline lookup yields CDR1 SGHVS and CDR2 FQNEAQ. V lost 6 bases and J lost 5, with 10 bases in between. There are 13 residues in the CDR3. The CDR3 region is CASSSPWTGELFF. CDR3 nucleotides: TGTGCCAGCAGTTCCCCATGGACCGGGGAGCTGTTTTTT.

The V gene is TRBV20-1, the J gene TRBJ2-7, with TRBD1 as a possible D gene (6 bases). Looked up from germline, CDR1 is DFQATT and CDR2 is SNEGSKA (reference sequence). The CDR3 sequence is 12 residues long. V was clipped by 5 bases and J by 5 bases, with 13 bases between them. CDR3 in DNA: TGCAGTGCTTACAGGGAATCGGACGAGCAGTACTTC. Encoded protein: CSAYRESDEQYF.

V gene TRBV18 combines with J gene TRBJ2-7, with D possibly being TRBD1 or TRBD2 (5 bases each). With 2 bases removed from V and 6 bases from J, the gap between germline ends came to 14 bases. This CDR3 has 14 amino acids. Per germline, CDR1 KGHSH and CDR2 LQKENI. The CDR3 nucleotides read TGTGCCAGCTCACCAGGGGGTAGGTTTTCCGAGCAGTACTTC. Translation: CASSPGGRFSEQYF.

J is TRBJ1-3 and V is TRBV6-1; 8 nucleotides agree with TRBD1. V dropped 2 bases and J dropped 1; count of bases not matched to a gene: 10. This CDR3 region has 18 residues. CDR1 and CDR2 (germline): MNHNS, SASEGT. The CDR3 nucleotides are TGTGCCAGCAGTGAACTGGGCAGGGGGCGACAATCTGGAAACACCATATATTTT. Encoded protein: CASSELGRGRQSGNTIYF.